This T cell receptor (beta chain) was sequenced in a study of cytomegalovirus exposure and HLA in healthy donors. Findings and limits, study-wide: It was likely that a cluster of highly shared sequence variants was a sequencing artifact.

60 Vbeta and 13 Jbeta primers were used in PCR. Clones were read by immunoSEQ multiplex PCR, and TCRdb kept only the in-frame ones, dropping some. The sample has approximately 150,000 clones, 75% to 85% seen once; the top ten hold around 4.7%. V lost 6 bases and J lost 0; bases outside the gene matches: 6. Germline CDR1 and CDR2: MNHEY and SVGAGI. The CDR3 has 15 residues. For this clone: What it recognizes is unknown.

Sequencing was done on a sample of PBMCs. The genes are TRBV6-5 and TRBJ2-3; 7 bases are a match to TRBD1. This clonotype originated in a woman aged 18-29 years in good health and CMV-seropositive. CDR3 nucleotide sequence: TGTGCCAGCAGCCGCACAGGGGTTAGCACAGATACGCAGTATTTT. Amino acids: CASSRTGVSTDTQYF.